This TCR beta chain appears in the sequencing data of a study of identical twins. Among all donors, each was a healthy Caucasian. One entry per CDR3 protein results from TCRdb running MiXCR on the 5' RACE reads. Here the sample spans 400,000 to 550,000 distinct CDR3 sequences, 20% to 30% being singletons. The V end was cut by 1 base, the J end by 5 bases, with 11 bases between. The CDR3 has 14 amino acids. This same sample was also taken into another study, of T cells expressing NK-cell markers. That work states: Investigators obtained TCR beta repertoires from sorted CD3+CD56+NKG2C+, CD3+CD56+NKG2C- and CD3+CD56-NKG2C+ T cells. Out of eight donors sequenced, seven tested HCMV-seropositive and the remaining one seronegative.

The chain joins TRBV12-3 or TRBV12-4 to TRBJ1-1; D uncertain. The clonotype originates from a woman younger than 35 in good health. The source material was CD4+ T cells sorted from blood. CDR3 residues: CASSLGAGRTEAFF. For the CDR3, the DNA is TGTGCCAGCAGTTTAGGGGCAGGACGTACTGAAGCTTTCTTT.